This T cell receptor (beta chain) originates from a study of T cells in Graves' hyperthyroidism and ophthalmopathy. From germline, CDR1 is SGDLS and CDR2 YYNGEE. V dropped 4 bases and J dropped 0 bases, with 17 bases sitting between them. The CDR3 totals 18 residues. Pregnant or lactating patients were excluded, as were those with uncontrolled infection or other autoimmune disease. This clonotype was observed a handful of times. It was RNA transcripts that yielded the amplified TCR beta CDR3 regions. When the TCR CDR3 underwent first-round RT-PCR, the HTBI primer set was used. TCRdb recomputed calls from the multiplex PCR reads with MiXCR, one row per CDR3 protein. The sample holds approximately 610,000 distinct CDR3 sequences, roughly 15% seen once.

The chain carries TRBV9 and TRBJ2-6; D not resolved. Input material: blood. This TCR was recovered from a woman in her thirties or forties with Graves' ophthalmopathy. The CDR3 DNA follows: TGTGCCAGCAGCTCTTTCTATACAGCACTCTCTGGGGCCAACGTCCTGACTTTC. Its translation is CASSSFYTALSGANVLTF.